This T cell receptor beta chain was recovered during a study of T cells in Graves' hyperthyroidism and ophthalmopathy. CDR3 length: 16 residues. The germline CDR1 and CDR2 sequences are SNHLY and FYNNEI. The ends lost 6 bases at V and 0 bases at J; junction bases unmatched: 8. TCR beta CDR3 sequences were amplified from RNA transcripts. First-round RT-PCR of the TCR CDR3 relied on the HTBI primer set. TCRdb used MiXCR to reprocess the multiplex PCR reads, holding one entry per CDR3 protein. The sample holds 490,000 or so distinct CDR3 sequences, about 20% seen once. General study points: Blood also carried most thyroid clonotypes expanded above 0.001.

From roughly 10 ml of fresh peripheral blood, PBMCs were isolated. With respect to this clonotype: Its antigen is undetermined.

The sequenced sample consisted of blood. The receptor comes from a man in his forties with Graves' ophthalmopathy. The V call is TRBV2, the J call TRBJ1-5; 7 bases fit TRBD1. The CDR3 nucleotides are TGTGCCAGCAGCGATGGGACAGATCATAGCAATCAGCCCCAGCATTTT. This codes for CASSDGTDHSNQPQHF.